Sequencing of this TCR beta chain was carried out in a study of tumor-infiltrating lymphocytes in primary liver carcinoma. General study points: Tumor tissue displayed a significantly greater top-250-clone fraction than blood (p = 0.039).

From approximately 20-30 mg of unsorted bulk tissue, DNA and RNA were co-extracted together. The investigators made TCR beta cDNA from 400 to 500 ng total RNA, using a constant-region primer. What produced the TCR beta libraries was three nested multiplex PCR rounds using slightly modified ARM-PCR. TCRdb redid the calling of the multiplex PCR reads with MiXCR, one entry per CDR3 protein. The repertoire has 150,000 to 200,000 distinct CDR3 sequences, about 82% of them found once; the top ten carry over 15%. This clonotype was counted at least ten times. Its target is unknown. This TCR was recovered from a middle-aged man with primary liver carcinoma and hepatitis B virus infection. The sample consisted of tumor tissue from primary liver carcinoma.

As DNA, the CDR3 is TGTGCCAGCAGTTTACGGAGAAACCAAGAGACCCAGTACTTC. It translates to CASSLRRNQETQYF. This chain links TRBV28 with TRBJ2-5; no clear D. The CDR3 is made up of 14 amino acids. Germline-derived CDR1 and CDR2 are MDHEN and SYDVKM. V was pared by 2 bases and J by 0 bases, with 7 bases between.